The clone carrying this T cell receptor beta chain turned up a few times. The germline gives CDR1 SGHAT, CDR2 FQDESV (reference sequence). V was pared by 5 bases and J by 4 bases, with 20 bases between. The CDR3 runs to 16 residues. The data belong to a study of blood T cell repertoires in COVID-19. TCRdb's table, derived via immunoSEQ multiplex PCR, lists solely in-frame clones and lacks some. The data contain about 150,000 clones, under 85% of them singletons. Material for sequencing was peripheral blood. V gene TRBV11-1 combines with J gene TRBJ1-2, with D hard to call. This TCR was sampled from a man aged 55 to 69 with COVID-19, enrolled during active disease. The CDR3 is CASSPRGAVELYGYTF. DNA of the CDR3: TGTGCCAGCAGCCCCCGGGGAGCCGTCGAACTCTATGGCTACACCTTC.